A single sample is the source of the 20 T cell receptor beta chains below, sequenced in a study of vaccination and CD4 T cells after COVID-19. For these TCRs, the target antigens are not known. Treatment: roughly ten-day PBMC culture with coronavirus spike peptide pools or control peptides (ViraFEST assay). With the Oncomine TCR Beta short-read assay, DNA from cultured CD4+ T cells was sequenced. Using its own MiXCR run on the PCR reads, TCRdb lists one record per CDR3 protein. The repertoire holds around 13,000 distinct CDR3 sequences, with around 21% as singletons. Sequencing was carried out using cultured CD4+ T cells from blood. The receptors come from a human donor with COVID-19.

The genes are TRBV19 and TRBJ2-1; 7 nucleotides agree with TRBD1. Germline lookup yields CDR1 LNHDA and CDR2 SQIVND (reference sequence). The CDR3 runs to 15 residues. J lost 5 bases, V lost 7 bases, and 11 bases had no gene match. CDR3 in DNA: TGTGCCAGTACTTTGGGGGACAGAGAGAACAATGAGCAGTTCTTC. This encodes CASTLGDRENNEQFF.

CDR3 sequence: CASNPPGLGYGEQFF. Here the CDR3 DNA reads TGTGCCAGCAACCCGCCGGGACTAGGGTACGGTGAGCAGTTCTTC. The chain uses TRBV7-9 and TRBJ2-1, with 8 bases fitting TRBD2. Germline trimming cut 7 bases from V and 9 bases from J; bases unmatched to any gene: 14. The CDR3 spans 15 residues. Germline loops: CDR1 SEHNR, CDR2 FQNEAQ (reference sequence).

Judged by abundance, this clonotype is large. The V call is TRBV19, the J call TRBJ2-1; D might be TRBD2 (6 bases). This CDR3 spans 13 amino acids. V dropped 6 bases and J dropped 7 bases, with 13 bases sitting between them. Germline values: CDR1 LNHDA, CDR2 SQIVND (reference sequence). This chain's CDR3 is CASRMEGWNEQFF. CDR3 nucleotide sequence: TGTGCCAGTAGGATGGAGGGTTGGAATGAGCAGTTCTTC. Looking up the rest from reference TRBV19 and TRBJ2-1 gives the full variable domain: DGGITQSPKYLFRKEGQNVTLSCEQNLNHDAMYWYRQDPGQGLRLIYYSQIVNDFQKGDIAEGYSVSREKKESFPLTVTSAQKNPTAFYLCASRMEGWNEQFFGPGTRLTVL.

The chain links TRBV29-1 to TRBJ2-7; TRBD1 matches 9 bases. The CDR3 contains 12 residues. Germline CDR1 is SQVTM and CDR2 is ANQGSEA. The J segment lost 6 bases and the V segment lost 6 bases, leaving 6 bases of the junction unmatched. The CDR3 nucleotides read TGCAGCGTGGACAGGGGAGGGTCCGAGCAGTACTTC. It encodes CSVDRGGSEQYF.

The gene calls are TRBV20-1 and TRBJ1-1; TRBD1 agrees at 11 bases. V lost 7 bases, J lost 3 bases, and 13 bases stayed unmatched. The CDR3 consists of 16 residues. Germline CDR1 and CDR2: DFQATT and SNEGSKA (reference sequence). In nucleotides, the CDR3 is TGCAGTGTCACCGGACAGGGGGCTTGGAGGGACACTGAAGCTTTCTTT. Residues: CSVTGQGAWRDTEAFF.

This chain uses TRBV7-6 with TRBJ2-1; unclear D gene. This CDR3 has 12 amino acids. The V and J ends lost 3 bases and 7 bases respectively, with 7 bases between them. Germline lookup yields CDR1 SGHVS and CDR2 FNYEAQ. DNA of the CDR3: TGTGCCAGCAGCTTCACAGTGAATGAGCAGTTCTTC. It translates to CASSFTVNEQFF.

The gene calls are TRBV6-5 and TRBJ1-2; the D gene is possibly TRBD1 (5 bases). The CDR3 consists of 17 residues. CDR1 is MNHEY, CDR2 SVGAGI, per germline. Trimming shortened V by 2 bases and J by 0 bases, and 16 bases separated the two germline ends. The CDR3 reads CASSYDAQVAANYGYTF. CDR3 coding DNA: TGTGCCAGCAGTTACGACGCACAGGTTGCCGCTAACTATGGCTACACCTTC.

The gene calls are TRBV12-3 or TRBV12-4 and TRBJ2-3, with 7 nucleotides matching TRBD1. This CDR3 contains 12 residues. V lost 7 bases and J lost 4; bases outside the gene matches: 2. The CDR3 DNA follows: TGTGCCAGCAAGACAGGGTCAGATACGCAGTATTTT. The encoded protein is CASKTGSDTQYF.

This clonotype was counted a few times. This rearrangement joins TRBV12-3 or TRBV12-4 to TRBJ1-5; D unclear. CDR3 length: 18 amino acids. V was cut by 5 bases and J by 2 bases, with 22 bases left in between. The DNA for the CDR3 is TGTGCCAGCAGTCAAAATCGACTGGCTCTGAAAGGCAATCAGCCCCAGCATTTT. Protein sequence: CASSQNRLALKGNQPQHF.

This clonotype was seen more than once but under ten times. V and J are TRBV6-1 and TRBJ2-2; D tentatively fits TRBD1 or TRBD2 (5 bases each). The CDR3 loop spans 16 amino acids. V lost 6 bases and J lost 3, with 17 bases in between. Germline V gene sequence: CDR1 MNHNS, CDR2 SASEGT. Here the CDR3 reads CASRRIGTVDTGELFF. The CDR3 DNA reads as TGTGCCAGCAGGAGAATCGGGACGGTAGACACCGGGGAGCTGTTTTTT.

The chain carries TRBV20-1 and TRBJ1-4; D gene unclear. The V gene's germline CDR1 is DFQATT and CDR2 SNEGSKA (reference sequence). CDR3 length: 12 residues. The V end lost 7 bases, the J end lost 3 bases, and 9 bases lay between the germline ends. The DNA of the CDR3 is TGCAGTGTTTTCGGGCCTAATGAAAAACTGTTTTTT. It yields the protein CSVFGPNEKLFF.

This clonotype showed up just a few times. The chain links TRBV9 to TRBJ1-1; TRBD1 matches 9 bases. V shed 1 base and J 4 bases; nucleotides not matched to a gene: 2. This CDR3 comprises 14 residues. The germline gives CDR1 SGDLS, CDR2 YYNGEE. The chain's CDR3 is CASSVRQGGTEAFF. The CDR3 bases are TGTGCCAGCAGCGTAAGACAGGGGGGCACTGAAGCTTTCTTT.

Comment on this clonotype: A junction end diverges from the germline sequence, so it may reflect a read error. The genes are TRBV7-7 and TRBJ2-5; D may be TRBD1 (6 bases). Germline CDR1 and CDR2: SSHAT and FNYEAQ (reference sequence). This CDR3 spans 15 amino acids. The chain's CDR3 is CASSRGSDRQETQYF. DNA for the CDR3: TGTGCTAGCAGCCGGGGATCTGACAGGCAAGAGACCCAGTACTTC.

The V and J genes are TRBV6-5 and TRBJ2-2; 8 bases fit TRBD2. The J segment lost 4 bases and the V segment lost 1 base, leaving 2 bases of the junction unmatched. The CDR3 has 15 residues. The V gene's germline CDR1 is MNHEY and CDR2 SVGAGI. The CDR3 reads CASSYWTSRTGELFF. As DNA, the CDR3 is TGTGCCAGCAGTTACTGGACTAGCCGCACCGGGGAGCTGTTTTTT.

This clonotype rates as medium-sized. The V gene is TRBV19, the J gene TRBJ1-6; TRBD1 agrees at 12 bases. CDR3 length equals 16 residues. The J segment lost 10 bases and the V segment lost 3 bases, leaving 7 bases of the junction unmatched. The germline gives CDR1 LNHDA, CDR2 SQIVND (reference sequence). The CDR3, as DNA: TGTGCCAGTAGTATGGGACAGGGGGCCCCTAGGTCACCCCTCCACTTT. This encodes CASSMGQGAPRSPLHF. The entire variable domain, with the rest obtained from reference TRBV19 and TRBJ1-6, is as follows: DGGITQSPKYLFRKEGQNVTLSCEQNLNHDAMYWYRQDPGQGLRLIYYSQIVNDFQKGDIAEGYSVSREKKESFPLTVTSAQKNPTAFYLCASSMGQGAPRSPLHFGNGTRLTVT.

V usage is TRBV5-8 and J usage is TRBJ1-5, with D maybe TRBD1 (5 bases). Germline V gene lookup returns CDR1 SGHTS and CDR2 YDEGEE. This CDR3 is 13 amino acids long. Trimming cost V 1 base and J 6 bases, with 8 bases left between them. CDR3 residues: CASSLRGTQPQHF. CDR3 bases: TGTGCCAGCAGCTTGAGGGGTACTCAGCCCCAGCATTTT.

This clonotype came up a few times. The V gene is TRBV11-1, the J gene TRBJ1-2; D perhaps matches TRBD1 (5 bases). This CDR3 region has 12 residues. Germline CDR1 and CDR2: SGHAT and FQDESV (reference sequence). V dropped 4 bases and J dropped 8 bases, with 11 bases sitting between them. CDR3 sequence reads: CASSWGPGGYTF. The CDR3 DNA follows: TGTGCCAGCAGCTGGGGACCCGGGGGCTACACCTTC.

The chain employs TRBV2 and TRBJ1-1, with D hard to call. V was pared by 5 bases and J by 1 base, with 17 bases between. This CDR3 is built from 16 residues. Germline values: CDR1 SNHLY, CDR2 FYNNEI. The CDR3, as DNA: TGTGCCAGCAGTCTCTTCGGGCCTTTTCAGAACACTGAAGCTTTCTTT. It is translated as CASSLFGPFQNTEAFF.

This clonotype was found a few times. The chain uses TRBV19 and TRBJ1-3; D is possibly TRBD1 (6 bases). V shed 6 bases and J shed 0 bases, with 12 bases lying between them. CDR3 length: 15 amino acids. CDR1 and CDR2 from the germline V gene are LNHDA and SQIVND (reference sequence). In DNA, the CDR3 is TGTGCCAGTAGCGGACAGCTCTCCTCTGGAAACACCATATATTTT. This sequence encodes CASSGQLSSGNTIYF.

This clonotype appeared once. The chain is built from TRBV11-3 and TRBJ2-3; 9 bases agree with TRBD2. The CDR3 contains 18 residues. V trimming: 3 bases; J trimming: 2 bases; junction bases outside the gene matches: 12. Germline lookup yields CDR1 SGHNT and CDR2 YENEEA. CDR3: CASSLANRGGVTTDTQYF. The CDR3 coding sequence is TGTGCCAGCAGCTTGGCCAACCGCGGGGGGGTTACCACAGATACGCAGTATTTT.